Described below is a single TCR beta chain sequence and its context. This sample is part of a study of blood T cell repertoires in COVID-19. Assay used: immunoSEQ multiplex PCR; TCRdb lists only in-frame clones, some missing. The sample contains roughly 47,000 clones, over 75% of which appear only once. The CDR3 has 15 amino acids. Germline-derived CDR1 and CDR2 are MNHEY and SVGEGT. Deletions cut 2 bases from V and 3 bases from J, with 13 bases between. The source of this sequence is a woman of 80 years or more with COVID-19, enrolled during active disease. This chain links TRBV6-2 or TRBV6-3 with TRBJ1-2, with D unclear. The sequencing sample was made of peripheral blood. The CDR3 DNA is TGTGCCAGCAGTTACCCCCCCGGGGATTACTATGGCTACACCTTC. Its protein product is CASSYPPGDYYGYTF.